The T cell receptor (beta chain) described here comes from a study of cytomegalovirus exposure and HLA in healthy donors. Study-level information: Per a later analysis, the approximately 620 first-cohort and more than 100 validation repertoires shared one platform. Study findings and constraints: The study put around 180 TCR beta chains on its list as cytomegalovirus-associated.

CDR1 GTSNPN and CDR2 SVGIG come from the germline V gene (reference sequence). The V and J ends lost 5 bases and 6 bases, in that order; junction bases with no gene match: 21. CDR3 length: 18 residues. For this clone: What it recognizes is unknown.

TCRdb's table, derived via immunoSEQ multiplex PCR, lists solely in-frame clones and lacks some. The sample lists about 250,000 clones, over 75% occurring once. The sequence was collected from a man aged 18 to 29 in good health and CMV-seropositive. Material: PBMCs. The chain uses TRBV30 and TRBJ2-1; TRBD2 matches at 8 bases. In DNA form, the CDR3 reads TGTGCCTGGGGCCCTTTGACTAGCGACCCCTACTATCCCAATGAGCAGTTCTTC. It specifies CAWGPLTSDPYYPNEQFF.